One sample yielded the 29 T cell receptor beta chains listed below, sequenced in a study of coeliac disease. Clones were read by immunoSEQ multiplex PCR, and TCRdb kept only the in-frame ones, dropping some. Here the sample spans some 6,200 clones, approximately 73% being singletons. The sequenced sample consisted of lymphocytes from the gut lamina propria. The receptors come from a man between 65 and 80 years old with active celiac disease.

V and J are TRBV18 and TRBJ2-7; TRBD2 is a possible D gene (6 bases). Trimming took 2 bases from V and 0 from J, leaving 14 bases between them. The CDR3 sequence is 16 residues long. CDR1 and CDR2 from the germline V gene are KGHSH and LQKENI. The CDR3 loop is CASSPAAGSVSYEQYF. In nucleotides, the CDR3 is TGTGCCAGCTCACCAGCCGCGGGGAGCGTCTCCTACGAGCAGTACTTC.

The CDR3 DNA reads as TGTGCCAGCAGCGACTGGTCGGGGAGCTCGAATGAGCAGTTCTTC. Translating gives CASSDWSGSSNEQFF. The chain has TRBV9 and TRBJ2-1; D is possibly TRBD2 (5 bases). Germline V lookup: CDR1 SGDLS, CDR2 YYNGEE. The V gene lost 3 bases and the J gene lost 7 bases, with 17 bases spanning the gap. The length of the CDR3 is 15 residues.

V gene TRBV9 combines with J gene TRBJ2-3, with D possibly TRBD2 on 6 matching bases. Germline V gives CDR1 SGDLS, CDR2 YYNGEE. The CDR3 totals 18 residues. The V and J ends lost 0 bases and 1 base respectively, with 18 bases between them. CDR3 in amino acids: CASSVVPTGGTRTDTQYF. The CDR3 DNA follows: TGTGCCAGCAGCGTAGTCCCAACGGGCGGGACCCGCACAGATACGCAGTATTTT.

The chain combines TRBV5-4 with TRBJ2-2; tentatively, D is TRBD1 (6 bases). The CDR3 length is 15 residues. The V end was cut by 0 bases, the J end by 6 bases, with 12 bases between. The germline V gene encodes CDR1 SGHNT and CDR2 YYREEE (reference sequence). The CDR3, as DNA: TGTGCCAGCAGCTTGGACAGGGTGGGGTCCGGGGAGCTGTTTTTT. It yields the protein CASSLDRVGSGELFF.

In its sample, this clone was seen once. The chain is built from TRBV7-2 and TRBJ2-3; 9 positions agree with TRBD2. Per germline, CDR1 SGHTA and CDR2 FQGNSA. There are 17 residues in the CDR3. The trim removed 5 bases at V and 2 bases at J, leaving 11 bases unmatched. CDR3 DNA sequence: TGTGCCAGCAGCCGAGGGGCGGGGGGGGCCTCCACAGATACGCAGTATTTT. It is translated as CASSRGAGGASTDTQYF. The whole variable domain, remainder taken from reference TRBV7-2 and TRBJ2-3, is GAGVSQSPSNKVTEKGKDVELRCDPISGHTALYWYRQSLGQGLEFLIYFQGNSAPDKSGLPSDRFSAERTGGSVSTLTIQRTQQEDSAVYLCASSRGAGGASTDTQYFGPGTRLTVL.

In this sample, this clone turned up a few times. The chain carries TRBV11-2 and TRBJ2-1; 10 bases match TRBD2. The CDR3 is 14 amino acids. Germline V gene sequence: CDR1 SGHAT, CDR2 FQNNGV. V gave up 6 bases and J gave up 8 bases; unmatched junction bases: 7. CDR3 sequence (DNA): TGTGCCAGCAGACCAAGCGGGAGGGCCTATGAGCAGTTCTTC. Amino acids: CASRPSGRAYEQFF.

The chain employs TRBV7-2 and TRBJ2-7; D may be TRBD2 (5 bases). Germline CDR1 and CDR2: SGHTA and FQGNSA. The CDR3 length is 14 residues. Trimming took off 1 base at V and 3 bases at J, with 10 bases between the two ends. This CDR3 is CASSLDGLSYEQYF. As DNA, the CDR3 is TGTGCCAGCAGCTTAGACGGACTGAGCTACGAGCAGTACTTC.

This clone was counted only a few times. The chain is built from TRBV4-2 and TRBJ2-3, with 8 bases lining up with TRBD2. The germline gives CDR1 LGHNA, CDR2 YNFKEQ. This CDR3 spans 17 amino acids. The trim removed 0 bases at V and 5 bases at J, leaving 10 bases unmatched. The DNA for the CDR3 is TGTGCCAGCAGCCAAGATTTGGCTAGCGGGTCGCTAGATACGCAGTATTTT. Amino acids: CASSQDLASGSLDTQYF.

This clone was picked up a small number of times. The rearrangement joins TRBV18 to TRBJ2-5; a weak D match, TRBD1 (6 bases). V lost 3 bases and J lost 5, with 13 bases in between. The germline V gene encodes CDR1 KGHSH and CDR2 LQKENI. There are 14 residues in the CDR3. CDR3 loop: CASSPRETGETQYF. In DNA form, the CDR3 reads TGTGCCAGCTCACCTAGAGAAACAGGGGAGACCCAGTACTTC.

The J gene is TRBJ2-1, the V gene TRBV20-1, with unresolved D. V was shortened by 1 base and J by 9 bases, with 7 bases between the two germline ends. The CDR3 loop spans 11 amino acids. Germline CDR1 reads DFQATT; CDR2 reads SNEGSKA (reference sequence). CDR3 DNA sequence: TGCAGTGCTAGAGGCCACAGTGAGCAGTTCTTC. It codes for CSARGHSEQFF.

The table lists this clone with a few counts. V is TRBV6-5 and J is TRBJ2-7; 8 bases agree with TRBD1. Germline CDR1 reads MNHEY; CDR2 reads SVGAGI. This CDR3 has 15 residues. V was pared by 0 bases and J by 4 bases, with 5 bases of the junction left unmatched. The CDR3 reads CASSYSTRGLYEQYF. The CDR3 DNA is TGTGCCAGCAGTTACTCTACCAGGGGGCTGTACGAGCAGTACTTC.

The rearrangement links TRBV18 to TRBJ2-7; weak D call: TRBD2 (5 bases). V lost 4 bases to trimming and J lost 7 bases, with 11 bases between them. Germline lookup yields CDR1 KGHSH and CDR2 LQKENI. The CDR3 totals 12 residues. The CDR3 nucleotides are TGTGCCAGCTCACAGGGAGCTGGGGAGCAGTACTTC. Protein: CASSQGAGEQYF.

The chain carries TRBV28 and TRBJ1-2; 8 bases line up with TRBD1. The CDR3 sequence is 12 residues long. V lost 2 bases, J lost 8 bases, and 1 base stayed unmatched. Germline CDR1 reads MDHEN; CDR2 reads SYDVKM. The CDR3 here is CASSLRDRGYTF. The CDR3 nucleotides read TGTGCCAGCAGTTTAAGGGACAGGGGCTACACCTTC.

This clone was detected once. CDR3 protein: CASRETGEREKLFF. The CDR3 bases are TGTGCCAGCCGGGAAACAGGGGAACGCGAAAAACTGTTTTTT. The chain couples TRBV19 to TRBJ1-4; 7 nucleotides align to TRBD1. Trimming at V came to 9 bases and at J to 8 bases, leaving 12 bases not matched to a gene. The germline V gene encodes CDR1 LNHDA and CDR2 SQIVND (reference sequence). The CDR3 sequence is 14 residues long.

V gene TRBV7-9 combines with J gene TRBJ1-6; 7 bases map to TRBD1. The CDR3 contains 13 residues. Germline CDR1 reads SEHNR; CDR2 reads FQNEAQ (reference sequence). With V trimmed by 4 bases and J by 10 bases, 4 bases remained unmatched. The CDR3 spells CASSSQGGSPLHF. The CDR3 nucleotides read TGTGCCAGCAGCTCCCAGGGGGGATCACCCCTCCACTTT. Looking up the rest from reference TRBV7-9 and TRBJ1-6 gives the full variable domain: DTGVSQNPRHKITKRGQNVTFRCDPISEHNRLYWYRQTLGQGPEFLTYFQNEAQLEKSRLLSDRFSAERPKGSFSTLEIQRTEQGDSAMYLCASSSQGGSPLHFGNGTRLTVT.

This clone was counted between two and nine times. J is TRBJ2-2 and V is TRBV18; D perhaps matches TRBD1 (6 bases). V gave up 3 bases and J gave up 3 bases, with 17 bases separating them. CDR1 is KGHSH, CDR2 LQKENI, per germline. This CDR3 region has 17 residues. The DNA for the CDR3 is TGTGCCAGCTCACCCCGGGGACCAGGGGCAGACACCGGGGAGCTGTTTTTT. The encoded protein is CASSPRGPGADTGELFF.

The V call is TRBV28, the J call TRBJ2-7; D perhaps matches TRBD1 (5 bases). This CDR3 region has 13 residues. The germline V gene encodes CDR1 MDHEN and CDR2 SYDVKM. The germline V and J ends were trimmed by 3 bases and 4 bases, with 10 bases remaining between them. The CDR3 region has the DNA TGTGCCAGCAGTTTCTCAGGGTTGTACGAGCAGTACTTC. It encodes CASSFSGLYEQYF.

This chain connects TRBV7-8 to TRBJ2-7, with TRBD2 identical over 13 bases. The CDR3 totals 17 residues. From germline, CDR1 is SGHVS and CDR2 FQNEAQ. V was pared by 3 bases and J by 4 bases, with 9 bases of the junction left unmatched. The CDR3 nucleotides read TGTGCCAGCAGCTTTCCCGGACTAGCGGGAGAATTTTACGAGCAGTACTTC. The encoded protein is CASSFPGLAGEFYEQYF. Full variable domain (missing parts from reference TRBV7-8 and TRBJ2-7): GAGVSQSPRYKVAKRGQDVALRCDPISGHVSLFWYQQALGQGPEFLTYFQNEAQLDKSGLPSDRFFAERPEGSVSTLKIQRTQQEDSAVYLCASSFPGLAGEFYEQYFGPGTRLTVT.

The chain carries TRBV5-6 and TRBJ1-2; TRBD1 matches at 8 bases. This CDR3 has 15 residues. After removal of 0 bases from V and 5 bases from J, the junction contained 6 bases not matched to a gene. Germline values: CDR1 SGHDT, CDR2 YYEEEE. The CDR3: CASSLARRGHYGYTF. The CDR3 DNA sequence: TGTGCCAGCAGCTTGGCCCGCAGGGGGCATTATGGCTACACCTTC.

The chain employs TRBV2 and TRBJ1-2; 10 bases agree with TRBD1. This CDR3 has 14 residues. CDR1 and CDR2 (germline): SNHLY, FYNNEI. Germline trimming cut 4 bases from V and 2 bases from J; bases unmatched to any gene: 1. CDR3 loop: CASSGQGANYGYTF. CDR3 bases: TGTGCCAGCAGTGGACAGGGGGCCAACTATGGCTACACCTTC.

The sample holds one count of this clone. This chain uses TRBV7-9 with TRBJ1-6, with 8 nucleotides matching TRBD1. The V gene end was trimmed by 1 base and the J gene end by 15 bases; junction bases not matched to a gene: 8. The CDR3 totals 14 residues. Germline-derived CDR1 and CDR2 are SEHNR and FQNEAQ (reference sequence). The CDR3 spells CASSLGTGYDRLHF. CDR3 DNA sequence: TGTGCCAGCAGCTTAGGGACAGGGTACGATCGCCTCCACTTT.

In DNA form, the CDR3 reads TGTGCCAGCAGCCACGGACAGAACTATGGCTACACCTTC. Amino acids: CASSHGQNYGYTF. The V and J genes are TRBV6-5 and TRBJ1-2; TRBD1 might be the D (6 bases). The germline V gene has CDR1 MNHEY and CDR2 SVGAGI. The CDR3 spans 13 residues. The ends were cut back, 6 bases at V and 2 bases at J, with 10 bases in the middle.

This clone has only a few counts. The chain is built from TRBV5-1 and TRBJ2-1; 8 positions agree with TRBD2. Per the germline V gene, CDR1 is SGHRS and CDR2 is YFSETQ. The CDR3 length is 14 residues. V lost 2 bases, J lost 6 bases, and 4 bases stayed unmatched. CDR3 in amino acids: CASSFLAGGNEQFF. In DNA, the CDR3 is TGCGCCAGCAGCTTCTTGGCGGGGGGCAATGAGCAGTTCTTC. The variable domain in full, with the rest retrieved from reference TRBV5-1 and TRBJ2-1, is KAGVTQTPRYLIKTRGQQVTLSCSPISGHRSVSWYQQTPGQGLQFLFEYFSETQRNKGNFPGRFSGRQFSNSRSEMNVSTLELGDSALYLCASSFLAGGNEQFFGPGTRLTVL.

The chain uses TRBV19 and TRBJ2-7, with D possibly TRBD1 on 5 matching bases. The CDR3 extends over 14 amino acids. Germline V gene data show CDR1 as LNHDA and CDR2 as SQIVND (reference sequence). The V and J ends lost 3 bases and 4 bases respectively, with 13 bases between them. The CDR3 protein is CASSMDIAWYEQYF. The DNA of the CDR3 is TGTGCCAGTAGTATGGACATCGCTTGGTACGAGCAGTACTTC.

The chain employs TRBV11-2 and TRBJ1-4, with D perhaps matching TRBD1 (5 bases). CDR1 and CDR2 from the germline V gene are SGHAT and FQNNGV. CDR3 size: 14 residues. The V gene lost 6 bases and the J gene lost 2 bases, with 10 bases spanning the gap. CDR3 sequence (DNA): TGTGCCAGCAGTTTCGACAGTACTAATGAAAAACTGTTTTTT. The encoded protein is CASSFDSTNEKLFF.

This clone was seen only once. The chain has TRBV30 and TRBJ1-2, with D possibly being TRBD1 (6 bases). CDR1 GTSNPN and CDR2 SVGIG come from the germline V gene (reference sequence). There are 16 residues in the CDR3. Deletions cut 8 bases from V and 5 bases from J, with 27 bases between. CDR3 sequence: CAGPGRGAHGIYGYTF. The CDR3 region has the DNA TGTGCCGGGCCTGGCAGGGGTGCACATGGGATATATGGCTACACCTTC.

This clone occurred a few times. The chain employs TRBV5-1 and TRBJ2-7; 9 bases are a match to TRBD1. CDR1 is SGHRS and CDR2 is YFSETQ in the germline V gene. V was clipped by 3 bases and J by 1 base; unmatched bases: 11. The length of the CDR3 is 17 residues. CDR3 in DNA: TGCGCCAGCAGCTATACACTGCCGGGACAGGGATCCTACGAGCAGTACTTC. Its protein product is CASSYTLPGQGSYEQYF.

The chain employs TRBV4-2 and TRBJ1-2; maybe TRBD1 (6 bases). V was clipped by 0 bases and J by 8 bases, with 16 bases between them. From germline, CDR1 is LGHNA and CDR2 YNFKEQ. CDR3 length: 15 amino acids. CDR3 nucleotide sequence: TGTGCCAGCAGCCAAGATTTTGCAGGGGCGCGGGGCTACACCTTC. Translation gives CASSQDFAGARGYTF.

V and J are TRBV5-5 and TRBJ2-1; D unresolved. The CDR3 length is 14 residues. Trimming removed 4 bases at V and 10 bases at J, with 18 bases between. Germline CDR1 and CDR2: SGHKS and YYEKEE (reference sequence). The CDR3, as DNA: TGTGCCAGCAGCCCTACGTGGAGCCAGCCCGAGCAGTTCTTC. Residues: CASSPTWSQPEQFF.